This T cell receptor beta chain was recovered during a study of response to subunit inactivated influenza vaccine. TCRdb recomputed calls from the RT-PCR reads with MiXCR, one row per CDR3 protein. The data hold approximately 230,000 distinct CDR3 sequences, with 9.5% to 15% observed a single time. The germline CDR1 and CDR2 sequences are SGHDT and YYEEEE. This CDR3 is built from 12 residues. Trimming shortened V by 5 bases and J by 3 bases, and 8 bases separated the two germline ends. Remarks on this clonotype: This may be a read error: a much more frequent sequence differs by one nucleotide.

The chain carries TRBV5-6 and TRBJ1-1; D is possibly TRBD1 (5 bases). Sample: non-naive T cells sorted from PBMCs, taken 14 to 15 days before vaccination. The clonotype originates from a man aged 50-59 years who received an inactivated influenza vaccine. CDR3 DNA: TGTGCCAGCAGATGGGGGGACACTGAAGCTTTCTTT. Its protein product is CASRWGDTEAFF.